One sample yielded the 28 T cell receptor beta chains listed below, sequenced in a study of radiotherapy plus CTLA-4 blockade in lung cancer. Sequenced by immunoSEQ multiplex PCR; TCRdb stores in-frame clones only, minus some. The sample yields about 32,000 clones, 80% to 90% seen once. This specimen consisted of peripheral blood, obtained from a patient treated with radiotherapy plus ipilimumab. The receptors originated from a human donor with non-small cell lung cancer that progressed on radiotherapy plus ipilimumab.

In DNA, the CDR3 is TGCAGCGTTGGCGGACAGTTTGATACGCAGTATTTT. The encoded protein is CSVGGQFDTQYF. The chain employs TRBV29-1 and TRBJ2-3, with a possible D match to TRBD1 (6 bases). The CDR3 runs 12 residues. Germline CDR1 reads SQVTM; CDR2 reads ANQGSEA. V lost 4 bases, J lost 6 bases, and 11 bases lay in between.

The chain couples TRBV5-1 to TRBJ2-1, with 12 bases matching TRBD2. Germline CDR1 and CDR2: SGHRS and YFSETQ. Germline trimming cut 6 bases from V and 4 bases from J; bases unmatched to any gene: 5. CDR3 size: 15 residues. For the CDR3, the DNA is TGCGCCAGCAAGGGAACTAGCGGGGGGTACAATGAGCAGTTCTTC. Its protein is CASKGTSGGYNEQFF.

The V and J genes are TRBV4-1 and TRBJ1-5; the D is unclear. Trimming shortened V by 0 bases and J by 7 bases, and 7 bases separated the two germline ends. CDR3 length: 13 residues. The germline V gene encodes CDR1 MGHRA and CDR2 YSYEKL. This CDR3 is CASSQDLRQPQHF. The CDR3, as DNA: TGCGCCAGCAGCCAAGATTTGCGGCAGCCCCAGCATTTT.

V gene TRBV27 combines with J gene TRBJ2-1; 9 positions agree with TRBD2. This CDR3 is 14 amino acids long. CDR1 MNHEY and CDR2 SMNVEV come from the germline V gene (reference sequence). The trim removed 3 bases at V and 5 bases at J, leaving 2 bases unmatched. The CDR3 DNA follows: TGTGCCAGCAGTTTGCGGGGGGGGCACAATGAGCAGTTCTTC. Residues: CASSLRGGHNEQFF.

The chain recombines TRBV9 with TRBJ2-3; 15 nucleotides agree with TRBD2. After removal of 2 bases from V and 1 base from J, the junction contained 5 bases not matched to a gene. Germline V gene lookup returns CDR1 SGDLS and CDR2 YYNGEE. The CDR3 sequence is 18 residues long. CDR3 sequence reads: CASSVGLAGGEGTDTQYF. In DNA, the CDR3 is TGTGCCAGCAGCGTCGGACTAGCGGGGGGGGAAGGCACAGATACGCAGTATTTT.

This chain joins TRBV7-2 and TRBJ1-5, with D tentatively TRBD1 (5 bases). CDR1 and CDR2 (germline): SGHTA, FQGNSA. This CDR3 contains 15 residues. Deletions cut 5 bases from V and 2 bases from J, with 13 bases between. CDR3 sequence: CASSEAGGGNQPQHF. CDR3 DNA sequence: TGTGCCAGCAGCGAGGCTGGGGGGGGCAATCAGCCCCAGCATTTT.

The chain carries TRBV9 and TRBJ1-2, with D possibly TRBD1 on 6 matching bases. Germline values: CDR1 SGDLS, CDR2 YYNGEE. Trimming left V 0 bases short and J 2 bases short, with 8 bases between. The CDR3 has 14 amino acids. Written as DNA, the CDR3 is TGTGCCAGCAGCGTAGCTGGGGGCAACTATGGCTACACCTTC. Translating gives CASSVAGGNYGYTF.

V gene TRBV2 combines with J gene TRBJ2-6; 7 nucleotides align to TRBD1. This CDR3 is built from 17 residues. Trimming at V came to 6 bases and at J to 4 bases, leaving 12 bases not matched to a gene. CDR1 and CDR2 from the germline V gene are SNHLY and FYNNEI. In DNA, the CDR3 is TGTGCCAGCAGCTTAACTACAGGGGTGCGAGGGGCCAACGTCCTGACTTTC. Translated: CASSLTTGVRGANVLTF.

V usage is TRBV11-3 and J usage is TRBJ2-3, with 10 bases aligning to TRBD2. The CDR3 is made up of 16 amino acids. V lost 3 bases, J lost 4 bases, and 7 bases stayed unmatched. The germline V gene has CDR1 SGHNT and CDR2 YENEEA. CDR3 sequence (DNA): TGTGCCAGCAGCTTTTCTAGCGGGGGACCGGCAGATACGCAGTATTTT. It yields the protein CASSFSSGGPADTQYF. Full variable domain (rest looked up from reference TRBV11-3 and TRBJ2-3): EAGVVQSPRYKIIEKKQPVAFWCNPISGHNTLYWYLQNLGQGPELLIRYENEEAVDDSQLPKDRFSAERLKGVDSTLKIQPAELGDSAVYLCASSFSSGGPADTQYFGPGTRLTVL.

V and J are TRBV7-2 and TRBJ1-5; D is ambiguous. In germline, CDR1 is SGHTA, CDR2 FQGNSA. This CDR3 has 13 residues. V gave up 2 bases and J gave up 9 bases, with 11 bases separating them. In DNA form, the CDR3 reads TGTGCCAGCAGCTTACAGGTAGATCGGCCCCAGCATTTT. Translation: CASSLQVDRPQHF. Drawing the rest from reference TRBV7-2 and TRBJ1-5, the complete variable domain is GAGVSQSPSNKVTEKGKDVELRCDPISGHTALYWYRQSLGQGLEFLIYFQGNSAPDKSGLPSDRFSAERTGGSVSTLTIQRTQQEDSAVYLCASSLQVDRPQHFGDGTRLSIL.

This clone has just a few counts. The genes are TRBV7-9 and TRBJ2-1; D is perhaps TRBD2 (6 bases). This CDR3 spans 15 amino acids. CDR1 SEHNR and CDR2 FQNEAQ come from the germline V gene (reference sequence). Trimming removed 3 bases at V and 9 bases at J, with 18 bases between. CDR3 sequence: CASSLRRLVIGEQFF. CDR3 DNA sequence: TGTGCCAGCAGCTTGCGCCGACTAGTAATTGGTGAGCAGTTCTTC.

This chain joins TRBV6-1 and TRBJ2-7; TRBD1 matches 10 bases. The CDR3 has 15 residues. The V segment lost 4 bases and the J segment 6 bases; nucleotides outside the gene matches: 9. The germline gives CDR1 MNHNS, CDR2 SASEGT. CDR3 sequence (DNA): TGTGCCAGCAGTGGACCGGGACAGGGGTTGAGCGAGCAGTACTTC. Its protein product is CASSGPGQGLSEQYF.

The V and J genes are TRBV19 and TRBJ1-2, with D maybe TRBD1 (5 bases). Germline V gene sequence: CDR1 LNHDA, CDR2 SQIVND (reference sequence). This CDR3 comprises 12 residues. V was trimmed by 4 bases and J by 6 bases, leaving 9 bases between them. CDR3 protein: CASSTGIHGYTF. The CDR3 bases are TGTGCCAGTAGTACAGGGATTCATGGCTACACCTTC.

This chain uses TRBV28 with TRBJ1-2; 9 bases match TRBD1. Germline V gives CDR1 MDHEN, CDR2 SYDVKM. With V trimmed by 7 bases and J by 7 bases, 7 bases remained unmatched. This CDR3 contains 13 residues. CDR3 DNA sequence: TGTGCCAGCACGGGACAGGGAACTCCTGGCTACACCTTC. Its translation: CASTGQGTPGYTF.

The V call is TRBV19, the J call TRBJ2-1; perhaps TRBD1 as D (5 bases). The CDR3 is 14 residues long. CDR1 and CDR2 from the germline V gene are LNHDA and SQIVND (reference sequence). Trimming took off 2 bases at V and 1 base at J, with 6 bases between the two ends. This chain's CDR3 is CASSIRGSYNEQFF. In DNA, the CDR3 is TGTGCCAGTAGTATAAGGGGATCCTACAATGAGCAGTTCTTC.

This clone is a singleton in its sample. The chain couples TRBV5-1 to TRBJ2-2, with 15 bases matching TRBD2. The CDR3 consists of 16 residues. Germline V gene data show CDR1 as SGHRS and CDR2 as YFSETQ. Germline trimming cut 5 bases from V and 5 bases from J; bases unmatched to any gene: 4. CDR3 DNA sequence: TGCGCCAGCAGATCCGGACTAGCGGGGGGGACCGGGGAGCTGTTTTTT. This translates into CASRSGLAGGTGELFF.

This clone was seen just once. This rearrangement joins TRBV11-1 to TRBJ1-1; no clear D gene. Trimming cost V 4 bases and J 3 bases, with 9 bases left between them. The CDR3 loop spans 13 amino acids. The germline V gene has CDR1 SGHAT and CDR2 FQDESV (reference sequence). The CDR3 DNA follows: TGTGCCAGCAGCTACCGGGTAGACACTGAAGCTTTCTTT. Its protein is CASSYRVDTEAFF.

CDR3: CASSFNRSPSNQPQHF. CDR3 sequence (DNA): TGTGCCAGCAGTTTTAACAGGTCCCCTAGCAATCAGCCCCAGCATTTT. The V call is TRBV28, the J call TRBJ1-5; D might be TRBD1 (5 bases). CDR3 length: 16 residues. Trimming pared 3 bases from V and 0 bases from J, leaving 12 bases between. Germline V CDR1 and CDR2: MDHEN, SYDVKM.

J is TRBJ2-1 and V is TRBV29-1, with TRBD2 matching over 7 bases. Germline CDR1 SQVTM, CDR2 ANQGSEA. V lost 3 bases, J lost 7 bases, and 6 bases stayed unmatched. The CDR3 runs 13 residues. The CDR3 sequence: CSVDSGVDNEQFF. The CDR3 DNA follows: TGCAGCGTTGACAGCGGGGTCGATAATGAGCAGTTCTTC.

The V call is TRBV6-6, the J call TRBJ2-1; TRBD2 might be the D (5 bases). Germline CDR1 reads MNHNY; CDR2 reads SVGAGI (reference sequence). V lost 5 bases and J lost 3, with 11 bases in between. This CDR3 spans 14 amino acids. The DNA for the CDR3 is TGTGCCAGCAGTCCTCGGACTGACTACAATGAGCAGTTCTTC. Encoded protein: CASSPRTDYNEQFF.

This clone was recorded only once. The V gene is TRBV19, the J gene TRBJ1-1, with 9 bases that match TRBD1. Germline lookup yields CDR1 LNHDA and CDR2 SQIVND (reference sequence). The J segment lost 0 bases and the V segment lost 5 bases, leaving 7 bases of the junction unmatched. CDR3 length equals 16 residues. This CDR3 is CASSQQGAGMNTEAFF. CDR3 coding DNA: TGTGCCAGTAGTCAACAGGGGGCGGGGATGAACACTGAAGCTTTCTTT.

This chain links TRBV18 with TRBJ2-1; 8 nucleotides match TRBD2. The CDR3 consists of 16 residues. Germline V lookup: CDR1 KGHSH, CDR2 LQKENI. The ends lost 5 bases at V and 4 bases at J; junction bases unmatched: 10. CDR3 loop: CASSASGGSLYNEQFF. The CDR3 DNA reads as TGTGCCAGCTCAGCAAGCGGGGGTTCGTTATACAATGAGCAGTTCTTC.

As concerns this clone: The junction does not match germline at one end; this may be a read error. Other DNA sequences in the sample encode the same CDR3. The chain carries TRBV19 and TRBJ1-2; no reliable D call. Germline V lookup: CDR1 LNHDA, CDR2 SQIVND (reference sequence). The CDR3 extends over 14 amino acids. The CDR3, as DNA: TGTGCCAGCAGTATAGACCGGGGAGGAAGGGGCTACACCTTC. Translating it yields CASSIDRGGRGYTF.

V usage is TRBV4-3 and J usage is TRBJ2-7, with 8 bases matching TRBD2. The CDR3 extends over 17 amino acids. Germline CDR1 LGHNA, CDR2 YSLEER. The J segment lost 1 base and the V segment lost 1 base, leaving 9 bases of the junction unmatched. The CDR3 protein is CASSQGSSGLDSYEQYF. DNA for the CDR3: TGCGCCAGCAGCCAAGGTAGCTCGGGACTAGATTCCTACGAGCAGTACTTC.

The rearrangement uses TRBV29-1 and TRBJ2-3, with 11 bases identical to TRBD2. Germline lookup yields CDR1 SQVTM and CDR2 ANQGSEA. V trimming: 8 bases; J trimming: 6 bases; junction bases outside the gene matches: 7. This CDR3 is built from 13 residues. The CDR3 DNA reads TGCAGCTCCCGACTAGCGGGGACGGATACGCAGTATTTT. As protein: CSSRLAGTDTQYF.

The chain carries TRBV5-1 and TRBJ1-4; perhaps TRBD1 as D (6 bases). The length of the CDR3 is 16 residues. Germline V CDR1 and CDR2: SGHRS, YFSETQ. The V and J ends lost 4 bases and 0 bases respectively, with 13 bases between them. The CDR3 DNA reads TGCGCCAGCAGCCTGGTAGGGGGATCAACTAATGAAAAACTGTTTTTT. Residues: CASSLVGGSTNEKLFF.

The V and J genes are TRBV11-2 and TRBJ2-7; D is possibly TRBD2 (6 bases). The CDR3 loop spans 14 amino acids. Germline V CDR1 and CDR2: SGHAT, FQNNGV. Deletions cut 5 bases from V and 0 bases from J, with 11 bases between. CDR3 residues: CASSVAGISYEQYF. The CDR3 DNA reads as TGTGCCAGCAGCGTCGCGGGGATCTCCTACGAGCAGTACTTC.

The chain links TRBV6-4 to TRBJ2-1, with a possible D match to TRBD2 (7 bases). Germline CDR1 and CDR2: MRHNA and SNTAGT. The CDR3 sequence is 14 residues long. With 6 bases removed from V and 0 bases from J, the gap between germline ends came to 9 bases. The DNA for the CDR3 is TGTGCCAGCAGCGGGGGGCCCTCCTACAATGAGCAGTTCTTC. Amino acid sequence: CASSGGPSYNEQFF.